One and the same sample provided the 27 T cell receptor beta chains below, sequenced in a study of follicular helper T cells after annual influenza vaccination (dated by TCRdb to about 2017). Preparation of the library involved the immunoSEQ multiplex PCR assay. This immuneACCESS table, as held by TCRdb, lists in-frame sequences with V and J called but not all clones. Of the missing ones, under half trace to an unresolved V gene in checked studies; the others have no known cause. This sample is represented by roughly 9,200 clones; 80% to 85% of them were singletons. The ten largest clones capture 0.58% of the sample. Per the publication, the time point label means: 2013-2014 season, 7 days after vaccination. Material: CXCR5- memory CD4+ T cells sorted from blood, obtained 7 days after influenza vaccination. The cell subset or site label, as the study defines it: CXCR5- memory CD4 T cells. All receptors derive from an adult who received the influenza vaccine.

This chain links TRBV11-3 with TRBJ2-1; 10 bases map to TRBD1. The CDR3 consists of 14 residues. V dropped 5 bases and J dropped 4; count of bases not matched to a gene: 2. Germline CDR1 is SGHNT and CDR2 is YENEEA. The CDR3: CASSGGQGYNEQFF. The CDR3 DNA reads as TGTGCCAGCAGCGGGGGACAGGGGTACAATGAGCAGTTCTTC.

The chain couples TRBV6-1 to TRBJ2-2, with 10 bases identical to TRBD1. This CDR3 is 15 amino acids long. Germline-derived CDR1 and CDR2 are MNHNS and SASEGT. With V trimmed by 6 bases and J by 4 bases, 5 bases remained unmatched. CDR3 sequence: CASRGTGEGTGELFF. CDR3 DNA: TGTGCCAGCAGGGGGACAGGGGAAGGCACCGGGGAGCTGTTTTTT.

The V and J genes are TRBV15 and TRBJ2-1; D possibly corresponds to TRBD2 (6 bases). Looked up from germline, CDR1 is LNHNV and CDR2 is YYDKDF (reference sequence). The CDR3 extends over 15 amino acids. V was pared by 0 bases and J by 8 bases, with 14 bases between. CDR3 residues: CATSRDGRGEDEQFF. CDR3 nucleotide sequence: TGTGCCACCAGCAGAGATGGGCGGGGTGAGGATGAGCAGTTCTTC.

The chain combines TRBV4-1 with TRBJ1-2, with TRBD1 as a possible D gene (5 bases). Germline V gives CDR1 MGHRA, CDR2 YSYEKL. The CDR3 is made up of 15 amino acids. Trimming removed 0 bases at V and 7 bases at J, with 15 bases between. This chain's CDR3 is CASSQDLAGNGGYTF. The CDR3 nucleotides read TGCGCCAGCAGCCAAGATCTCGCAGGGAATGGTGGCTACACCTTC.

The rearrangement uses TRBV7-8 and TRBJ2-4; weak D call: TRBD2 (5 bases). This CDR3 comprises 13 residues. Germline V gene data show CDR1 as SGHVS and CDR2 as FQNEAQ. The ends were cut back, 5 bases at V and 7 bases at J, with 12 bases in the middle. CDR3 nucleotide sequence: TGTGCCAGCAGCCAGGAGGTCCCGAACATTCAGTACTTC. Translated: CASSQEVPNIQYF. Filled out from reference TRBV7-8 and TRBJ2-4, the complete variable domain reads GAGVSQSPRYKVAKRGQDVALRCDPISGHVSLFWYQQALGQGPEFLTYFQNEAQLDKSGLPSDRFFAERPEGSVSTLKIQRTQQEDSAVYLCASSQEVPNIQYFGAGTRLSVL.

This chain joins TRBV28 and TRBJ1-3; D uncertain. Germline CDR1 is MDHEN and CDR2 is SYDVKM. The CDR3 is 13 amino acids. Deletions cut 5 bases from V and 0 bases from J, with 5 bases between. In DNA, the CDR3 is TGTGCCAGCAGTCTATACTCTGGAAACACCATATATTTT. It specifies CASSLYSGNTIYF.

This chain uses TRBV5-6 with TRBJ2-4; the match to TRBD1 covers 9 bases. The CDR3 loop spans 18 amino acids. Per the germline V gene, CDR1 is SGHDT and CDR2 is YYEEEE. V lost 5 bases and J lost 1; bases outside the gene matches: 13. CDR3 residues: CASRPGTGRAGAKNIQYF. The CDR3 DNA reads TGTGCCAGCAGACCCGGGACAGGGAGGGCGGGGGCCAAAAACATTCAGTACTTC.

The count of this clone is one. The V call is TRBV30, the J call TRBJ1-3; D gene ambiguous. Trimming removed 0 bases at V and 0 bases at J, with 6 bases between. Per germline, CDR1 GTSNPN and CDR2 SVGIG (reference sequence). The CDR3 extends over 14 amino acids. The CDR3 DNA is TGTGCCTGGAGTGTACCAGGCTCTGGAAACACCATATATTTT. This codes for CAWSVPGSGNTIYF.

This clone appeared a few times. The chain employs TRBV21-1 and TRBJ1-2; the table's D call, TRBD1, has no DNA check behind it. TRBV21-1 has pseudogene status. The CDR3 extends over 8 amino acids. The CDR3 here is CAPEGYTF. The CDR3 DNA follows: TGTGCCCCAGAAGGCTACACCTTC.

The chain uses TRBV28 and TRBJ2-1; D unclear. Trimming removed 3 bases from V and 1 base from J, with 10 bases in between. There are 15 residues in the CDR3. CDR1 and CDR2 from the germline V gene are MDHEN and SYDVKM. In DNA, the CDR3 is TGTGCCAGCAGTTTGGGCGGATCGTCCTACAATGAGCAGTTCTTC. It is translated as CASSLGGSSYNEQFF.

This chain uses TRBV11-2 with TRBJ2-1; D may be TRBD1 (5 bases). V lost 5 bases and J 16 bases, leaving 21 bases between the germline ends. Germline-derived CDR1 and CDR2 are SGHAT and FQNNGV. The CDR3 spans 13 residues. The CDR3 DNA reads as TGTGCCAGCAGCCCCCACCCCGCAGGGCGAGACTTCTTC. Its protein product is CASSPHPAGRDFF. Using reference TRBV11-2 and TRBJ2-1 for the parts outside the CDR3, the full variable domain is EAGVAQSPRYKIIEKRQSVAFWCNPISGHATLYWYQQILGQGPKLLIQFQNNGVVDDSQLPKDRFSAERLKGVDSTLKIQPAKLEDSAVYLCASSPHPAGRDFFGPGTRLTVL.

This chain links TRBV30 with TRBJ1-1, with D possibly being TRBD1 (6 bases). CDR3 length: 12 residues. The germline V gene has CDR1 GTSNPN and CDR2 SVGIG (reference sequence). V was shortened by 7 bases and J by 4 bases, with 13 bases between the two germline ends. CDR3 in amino acids: CASQGIGTEAFF. In DNA, the CDR3 is TGTGCCTCACAGGGAATAGGCACTGAAGCTTTCTTT.

The chain combines TRBV6-6 with TRBJ2-1; 14 nucleotides align to TRBD2. The J segment lost 9 bases and the V segment lost 5 bases, leaving 6 bases of the junction unmatched. CDR1 is MNHNY, CDR2 SVGAGI, per germline (reference sequence). CDR3 length: 15 residues. CDR3 sequence reads: CASSDAGLAGGEQFF. The CDR3 coding sequence is TGTGCCAGCAGTGACGCTGGACTAGCGGGAGGTGAGCAGTTCTTC.

The gene calls are TRBV11-2 and TRBJ1-4; D is unresolved. CDR1 is SGHAT, CDR2 FQNNGV, per germline. Trimming left V 6 bases short and J 5 bases short, with 7 bases between. This CDR3 contains 12 residues. In DNA, the CDR3 is TGTGCCAGCAGTACGGGGAATGAAAAACTGTTTTTT. It codes for CASSTGNEKLFF.

This clone was seen only once. The rearrangement joins TRBV4-3 to TRBJ1-5, with D unclear. This CDR3 comprises 13 residues. Per germline, CDR1 LGHNA and CDR2 YSLEER. Trimming cost V 1 base and J 4 bases, with 5 bases left between them. The CDR3, as DNA: TGCGCCAGCAGCCAAGTGTTAAATCAGCCCCAGCATTTT. As protein: CASSQVLNQPQHF.

V is TRBV5-1 and J is TRBJ2-3, with TRBD1 as a possible D gene (6 bases). The germline gives CDR1 SGHRS, CDR2 YFSETQ. Trimming removed 7 bases at V and 7 bases at J, with 28 bases between. The CDR3 sequence is 17 residues long. The CDR3 protein is CASSPGSVDRPGHTQYF. As DNA, the CDR3 is TGCGCCAGCTCCCCCGGAAGTGTTGACAGGCCTGGCCATACGCAGTATTTT. The full variable domain, in which reference TRBV5-1 and TRBJ2-3 provide the parts outside the CDR3, is KAGVTQTPRYLIKTRGQQVTLSCSPISGHRSVSWYQQTPGQGLQFLFEYFSETQRNKGNFPGRFSGRQFSNSRSEMNVSTLELGDSALYLCASSPGSVDRPGHTQYFGPGTRLTVL.

The chain has TRBV7-2 and TRBJ2-4, with 8 bases identical to TRBD1. CDR3 length: 16 residues. V was clipped by 4 bases and J by 0 bases; unmatched bases: 5. Looked up from germline, CDR1 is SGHTA and CDR2 is FQGNSA. The chain's CDR3 is CASSWDRLLAKNIQYF. The CDR3 DNA reads as TGTGCCAGCAGCTGGGACAGGCTGCTAGCCAAAAACATTCAGTACTTC.

This chain joins TRBV4-2 and TRBJ1-5, with TRBD1 matching over 7 bases. This CDR3 region has 15 residues. V trimming: 3 bases; J trimming: 2 bases; junction bases outside the gene matches: 4. Germline CDR1 reads LGHNA; CDR2 reads YNFKEQ. The CDR3 is CASSHGQAGNQPQHF. CDR3 in DNA: TGTGCCAGCAGCCACGGACAGGCTGGCAATCAGCCCCAGCATTTT.

This clone occurred a few times. This chain joins TRBV11-2 and TRBJ2-7; D may correspond to TRBD1 or TRBD2 (5 bases each). The CDR3 spans 16 residues. Between the trimmed V and J ends, which lost 4 bases and 0 bases, there was a span of 16 bases. Germline CDR1 reads SGHAT; CDR2 reads FQNNGV. CDR3 DNA sequence: TGTGCCAGCAGCTCGGGACGAGGGGCTCACTCCTACGAGCAGTACTTC. Translated, it gives CASSSGRGAHSYEQYF.

The chain employs TRBV7-8 and TRBJ1-1; 7 bases are a match to TRBD1. The germline V gene encodes CDR1 SGHVS and CDR2 FQNEAQ. Trimming at V came to 0 bases and at J to 3 bases, leaving 4 bases not matched to a gene. The CDR3 extends over 15 amino acids. CDR3 in amino acids: CASSLAYRGDTEAFF. CDR3 DNA: TGTGCCAGCAGCTTAGCTTACAGGGGAGACACTGAAGCTTTCTTT.

The V gene is TRBV7-2, the J gene TRBJ2-7; D is unresolved. From germline, CDR1 is SGHTA and CDR2 FQGNSA. V dropped 0 bases and J dropped 0 bases, with 6 bases sitting between them. This CDR3 is 14 amino acids long. This CDR3 is CASSLAQSSYEQYF. As DNA, the CDR3 is TGTGCCAGCAGCTTAGCGCAGAGCTCCTACGAGCAGTACTTC.

This chain uses TRBV28 with TRBJ2-2, with D possibly matching TRBD1 (6 bases). Germline-derived CDR1 and CDR2 are MDHEN and SYDVKM. The CDR3 length is 15 residues. Between the trimmed V and J ends, which lost 4 bases and 8 bases, there was a span of 17 bases. CDR3 DNA: TGTGCCAGCAGTTCCACAGGGAGCCGGGCAGGGGAGCTGTTTTTT. Encoded protein: CASSSTGSRAGELFF.

This chain uses TRBV7-2 with TRBJ2-1; possibly TRBD2 for D (6 bases). Looked up from germline, CDR1 is SGHTA and CDR2 is FQGNSA. This CDR3 has 14 residues. V was cut by 1 base and J by 12 bases, with 16 bases left in between. The CDR3, as DNA: TGTGCCAGCAGCTTAGAAGTTCGTGACGGGGGGCAGTTCTTC. Its protein is CASSLEVRDGGQFF.

V gene TRBV5-1 combines with J gene TRBJ2-3; D call uncertain. The germline V gene encodes CDR1 SGHRS and CDR2 YFSETQ. V was cut by 0 bases and J by 3 bases, with 11 bases left in between. This CDR3 region has 15 residues. CDR3 sequence reads: CASSLGVGRTDTQYF. In nucleotides, the CDR3 is TGCGCCAGCAGCTTGGGAGTGGGTAGAACAGATACGCAGTATTTT.

The CDR3 DNA reads TGTGCCAGCAGCTTAGGCCTAGCGGAGGTGAACGGGGAGCTGTTTTTT. Protein product: CASSLGLAEVNGELFF. The V call is TRBV11-2, the J call TRBJ2-2, with 7 bases fitting TRBD2. Looked up from germline, CDR1 is SGHAT and CDR2 is FQNNGV. The CDR3 has 16 amino acids. Losses at the gene ends were 1 base for V and 7 bases for J; bases not matched to a gene: 9.

The chain uses TRBV7-9 and TRBJ1-2; D ambiguous. Trimming took off 5 bases at V and 6 bases at J, with 10 bases between the two ends. The germline gives CDR1 SEHNR, CDR2 FQNEAQ (reference sequence). CDR3 size: 12 residues. The CDR3: CASSQQTDGYTF. The CDR3 DNA reads as TGTGCCAGCAGCCAGCAGACGGATGGCTACACCTTC.

V and J are TRBV2 and TRBJ1-3; unclear D gene. The CDR3 is made up of 15 amino acids. CDR1 is SNHLY, CDR2 FYNNEI, per germline. The V end lost 2 bases, the J end lost 8 bases, and 16 bases lay between the germline ends. DNA of the CDR3: TGTGCCAGCAGTGAACGGCGGCCGCGAACAGACACCATATATTTT. Its protein is CASSERRPRTDTIYF.